This TCR beta chain was retrieved from a study of blood T cell repertoires in COVID-19. Study-wide context: T cells, B-cell-depleted T cells, or PBMCs supplied cDNA or gDNA.

The authors' processing: Amplified reference gene primers provided the basis for estimating nucleated cell counts. Profiling relied on immunoSEQ multiplex PCR, and the TCRdb table lists in-frame clones only, not all of them. V and J calls and clone size come straight from that table; D and trimming were deduced from the DNA. Altogether around 290,000 clones are present, around 88% being singletons, with the ten largest covering 13%. Looked up from germline, CDR1 is ENHRY and CDR2 is SYGVKD. V was clipped by 5 bases and J by 3 bases; unmatched bases: 3. The CDR3 runs to 13 residues. The rearrangement joins TRBV10-3 to TRBJ2-7; 8 nucleotides line up with TRBD1. The origin of this receptor is a woman in her 70s with COVID-19, enrolled during active disease. Source material: peripheral blood. The CDR3 DNA reads TGTGCCATCAGTCGGACAGGGAGCTACGAGCAGTACTTC. Translation gives CAISRTGSYEQYF.